The source of this T cell receptor beta chain is a study of blood T cell repertoires in COVID-19 (dated by TCRdb to between 2020 and 2021). With respect to the entire study: Samples covering the acute and convalescent phases of COVID-19 were provided by collaborators in the United States, Italy and Spain. The samples were drawn from the first 160 participants of the ongoing ImmuneRACE study and from 1,254 subjects provided by 6 global collaborators. Deeply sampled blood TCRbeta repertoires from subjects exposed to, actively infected with, or recovered from COVID-19 were included in the dataset. Sample metadata almost always included a de-identified subject ID, COVID-19 status, age in years and sex. The material from the prospective study consisted of cDNA or gDNA derived from T cells, B-cell-depleted T cells, or PBMCs. The repertoires were released in a freely available public database intended as a resource for research on the immune response to SARS-CoV-2. Where available, HLA class I and class II types were obtained from metadata supplied by the sample provider rather than from assay-based typing. What the work shows at the level of the full study, not this receptor alone: The quantity of clinical and demographic metadata differed by source and by participant and was supplied without curation.

The immunoSEQ Assay, a bias-controlled multiplex PCR, was used to amplify TCRbeta CDR3 regions from genomic DNA. Per the original workflow: The number of nucleated cells in each sample was estimated from the amplification of reference gene primers within the assay. To quantify the absolute abundance of each unique TCRbeta CDR3 rearrangement, sequence reads were collapsed and filtered. For each sample, productive Simpson clonality was calculated as the square root of Simpson's diversity index across productive rearrangements. TCRdb mirrors the immuneACCESS table, restricted to in-frame sequences. Some clones are absent from its copies; in checked studies, under half trace to an unresolved V gene, and the reason for the others is unknown. The DNA was the basis for D and trimming; V, J and clone size are from that table. A total of some 100,000 clones appear in this sample, approximately 91% of them only once. 15% to 20% of the sample is held by the ten biggest clonotypes.

Each collaborating institution followed its own protocols to collect whole blood in K2EDTA tubes. For TCRbeta analysis, collaborators shipped samples as frozen whole blood, isolated PBMCs, or DNA extracted from either of those sample types. V loses 5 bases of germline sequence and J loses 6 bases, and the interval between the two ends is 11 bases. Taken from the germline V gene (reference sequence), the CDR1 and CDR2 loops are WNHNN and SYGVQD. Measured from the cysteine to the phenylalanine, the CDR3 is 12 residues long. The DNA shown is the 36-base CDR3, in frame from base 1. Only a few counts were recorded for this clone. Its target antigen remains unknown. Per-base quality was not reported, and no clone a single base away is much larger than it.

This clonotype was obtained from a man between 50 and 59 years old with acute or convalescent COVID-19. Source material: peripheral blood. The chain is made from TRBV10-1 and TRBJ2-7; no D segment can be confidently identified. The nucleotide sequence reads as follows: TGCGCCAGCAGTCTTATTTCGGGCGAGCAGTACTTC. Protein translation: CASSLISGEQYF.